This T cell receptor (beta chain) was identified during a study of glioma-infiltrating T cells after dendritic cell vaccination. Across the study: The vaccine used monocyte-derived dendritic cells pulsed overnight with autologous tumor lysate.

The count of this clone is one. The antigen is not known. Profiling relied on immunoSEQ multiplex PCR, and the TCRdb table lists in-frame clones only, not all of them. The sample records fewer than 60,000 clones, 70% to 90% being singletons. Points from the study as a whole: Longer survival after dendritic cell vaccination followed higher pretreatment TIL content.

Time point given: after dendritic cell vaccination, including at tumor progression/relapse. The CDR3 loop spans 15 amino acids. V lost 5 bases and J lost 0; bases outside the gene matches: 6. Per the germline V gene, CDR1 is SGDLS and CDR2 is YYNGEE. This TCR was sampled from a human donor with glioblastoma. The material was blood, obtained after dendritic cell vaccination. This chain connects TRBV9 to TRBJ1-1; TRBD1 agrees at 8 bases. CDR3 nucleotides: TGTGCCAGCAGGCGATGGACAGGGCTGAACACTGAAGCTTTCTTT. It yields the protein CASRRWTGLNTEAFF.